Shown below are 8 T cell receptor beta chains from a single sample sequenced in a study of radiation and T cells in renal cell carcinoma. The time point is: baseline pretreatment blood. The treatment is: 15 Gy SBRT to primary tumor, nephrectomy 4 weeks later. TCRdb's table, derived via immunoSEQ multiplex PCR, lists solely in-frame clones and lacks some. This table holds 95,000 to 150,000 clones, roughly 80% found once. The input for sequencing was blood, taken from a patient whose treatment included radiotherapy and nephrectomy. The receptor source for this set is a woman aged 60 to 75 with renal cell carcinoma.

This clone occurred a few times. The chain has TRBV29-1 and TRBJ2-7; 11 nucleotides line up with TRBD2. Trimming removed 3 bases from V and 2 bases from J; junction bases left unmatched: 9. Germline V gene lookup returns CDR1 SQVTM and CDR2 ANQGSEA. The CDR3 runs to 16 residues. The CDR3 bases are TGCAGCGTTGAGGGTACTAGCGGGAGTGACGCCTACGAGCAGTACTTC. It codes for CSVEGTSGSDAYEQYF.

The gene calls are TRBV2 and TRBJ1-3; D remains unclear. Germline loops: CDR1 SNHLY, CDR2 FYNNEI. This CDR3 contains 12 residues. Trimming took 4 bases from V and 4 from J, leaving 5 bases between them. In nucleotides, the CDR3 is TGTGCCAGCAGTGTACAGGGAAACACCATATATTTT. Translation: CASSVQGNTIYF.

The rearrangement joins TRBV7-2 to TRBJ2-3; possible D gene TRBD2, 6 bases. Germline loops: CDR1 SGHTA, CDR2 FQGNSA. Trimming stripped 3 bases from V and 2 bases from J, with 15 bases between. This CDR3 has 16 amino acids. The DNA for the CDR3 is TGTGCCAGCAGCTTTAACGGGGGATCCTTCACAGATACGCAGTATTTT. Translating gives CASSFNGGSFTDTQYF.

The chain links TRBV2 to TRBJ1-3, with TRBD1 as a possible D gene (5 bases). The CDR3 has 14 residues. V lost 9 bases and J lost 0, with 12 bases in between. CDR1 and CDR2 from the germline V gene are SNHLY and FYNNEI. CDR3 sequence reads: CASPGRSSGNTIYF. The CDR3 DNA sequence: TGTGCCAGTCCGGGACGTAGCTCTGGAAACACCATATATTTT.

The gene calls are TRBV9 and TRBJ1-2; D is unresolved. Germline-derived CDR1 and CDR2 are SGDLS and YYNGEE. Deletions cut 0 bases from V and 8 bases from J, with 11 bases between. This CDR3 contains 13 residues. CDR3 nucleotides: TGTGCCAGCAGCGTAGGCCGGGGTGGAGGCTACACCTTC. This translates into CASSVGRGGGYTF. Drawing the rest from reference TRBV9 and TRBJ1-2, the complete variable domain is DSGVTQTPKHLITATGQRVTLRCSPRSGDLSVYWYQQSLDQGLQFLIQYYNGEERAKGNILERFSAQQFPDLHSELNLSSLELGDSALYFCASSVGRGGGYTFGSGTRLTVV.

This clone showed up just once. V is TRBV11-3 and J is TRBJ2-3; 8 bases align to TRBD1. Germline values: CDR1 SGHNT, CDR2 YENEEA. Trimming removed 5 bases from V and 0 bases from J; junction bases left unmatched: 4. The CDR3 runs to 15 residues. The CDR3 DNA reads TGTGCCAGCAGCCCTGGACAGGGTAGCACAGATACGCAGTATTTT. Translating it yields CASSPGQGSTDTQYF. The whole variable domain, remainder taken from reference TRBV11-3 and TRBJ2-3, is EAGVVQSPRYKIIEKKQPVAFWCNPISGHNTLYWYLQNLGQGPELLIRYENEEAVDDSQLPKDRFSAERLKGVDSTLKIQPAELGDSAVYLCASSPGQGSTDTQYFGPGTRLTVL.

V usage is TRBV7-2 and J usage is TRBJ2-7; D perhaps matches TRBD2 (6 bases). V was cut by 3 bases and J by 0 bases, with 9 bases left in between. Germline-derived CDR1 and CDR2 are SGHTA and FQGNSA. CDR3 length equals 14 residues. The CDR3 bases are TGTGCCAGCAGCTTTGGGAGGAGCTCCTACGAGCAGTACTTC. It specifies CASSFGRSSYEQYF.

The chain couples TRBV29-1 to TRBJ1-3; the match to TRBD1 covers 7 bases. The CDR3 covers 14 residues. J lost 3 bases, V lost 6 bases, and 8 bases had no gene match. Germline V gene sequence: CDR1 SQVTM, CDR2 ANQGSEA. CDR3 sequence (DNA): TGCAGCGTCACTGACAGGGAAAGTGGAAACACCATATATTTT. It translates to CSVTDRESGNTIYF.